This TCR beta chain originates from a study of response to subunit inactivated influenza vaccine. Study outcomes and limitations: Few new T cells, the authors suggested, are recruited by each seasonal influenza vaccination.

This CDR3 is 18 amino acids long. Germline V CDR1 and CDR2: SGHAT, FQDESV (reference sequence). Germline trimming cut 0 bases from V and 1 base from J; bases unmatched to any gene: 11. A single record per CDR3 protein comes from TCRdb applying MiXCR to the RT-PCR reads. The sample lists about 190,000 distinct CDR3 sequences, roughly 14% seen once, with under 30% in the top ten. Details on this clonotype: What it recognizes is unknown.

This TCR came from a man aged 45-65 years who received an inactivated influenza vaccine. V is TRBV11-1 and J is TRBJ2-7; 8 nucleotides align to TRBD2. Here the sequenced sample was CD8+ T cells sorted from PBMCs, taken around 5 days after vaccination. The CDR3 here is CASSLASRAGEASYEQYF. The CDR3 DNA is TGTGCCAGCAGCTTAGCTTCCCGAGCGGGAGAAGCGTCCTACGAGCAGTACTTC.